This T cell receptor (beta chain) was recorded in a study of blood T cell repertoires in COVID-19. Background on the study: Sites across the United States, Italy and Spain contributed samples from acute and convalescent COVID-19. T cells, B-cell-depleted T cells, or PBMCs provided the cDNA or gDNA that served as material.

Per the original data handling: Amplification from reference gene primers served as the basis for estimated nucleated cell counts. The data were produced by immunoSEQ multiplex PCR, yet TCRdb's version contains in-frame clones alone and is incomplete. That table supplies the V and J calls and clone size; D and trimming were determined from the DNA. The sample carries around 210,000 clones, over 60% recorded once. The sequencing sample was made of peripheral blood. The clonotype originates from an older woman with acute or convalescent COVID-19.

The CDR3 DNA reads as TGTGCCAGCAGCGTCACCGGGACAGGGGGAAACAATGAGCAGTTCTTC. Encoded protein: CASSVTGTGGNNEQFF. The J gene is TRBJ2-1, the V gene TRBV7-3; TRBD1 agrees at 11 bases. Germline V gene data show CDR1 as SGHTA and CDR2 as FQGTGA. The CDR3 loop spans 16 amino acids. V was clipped by 5 bases and J by 5 bases; unmatched bases: 8.